These T cell receptor beta chains were read from a single sample in a study of T cells in Graves' hyperthyroidism and ophthalmopathy. Using its own MiXCR run on the multiplex PCR reads, TCRdb lists one record per CDR3 protein. The data contain more than 300,000 distinct CDR3 sequences, roughly 15% of them seen just once; the ten biggest clones take up 15% to 20%. Material: blood. Source of these receptors: a woman aged 25-40 years with Graves' ophthalmopathy. CDR3s include the opening cysteine and the closing phenylalanine or tryptophan. Fields, in order: clone size, V gene, D gene, CDR3 protein. The D gene is left open where the match is weak. Clone size is shown for a subset of rows, as once, few, many or a class of expanded clone.

clone_size: many
v_call: TRBV28
d_call: .
cdr3_aa: CASSLTVPPYEQYF

clone_size: many
v_call: TRBV24-1
d_call: .
cdr3_aa: CATSEPTGLYEQYF

clone_size: few
v_call: TRBV6-1
d_call: TRBD1
cdr3_aa: CASSRGQNNYGYTF

clone_size: .
v_call: TRBV24-1
d_call: .
cdr3_aa: CATSDQTGLEDQPQHF

clone_size: many
v_call: TRBV20-1
d_call: .
cdr3_aa: CSARDFDSPLHF

clone_size: .
v_call: TRBV19
d_call: .
cdr3_aa: CASMQVSEAFF

clone_size: .
v_call: TRBV6-2/TRBV6-3
d_call: .
cdr3_aa: CASSRRGMRQPQHF

clone_size: many
v_call: TRBV2
d_call: TRBD1
cdr3_aa: CASRDRVWAFF

clone_size: .
v_call: TRBV19
d_call: .
cdr3_aa: CASRSGSEATDTQYF

clone_size: few
v_call: TRBV29-1
d_call: TRBD1
cdr3_aa: CSVEQGAYEQYF

clone_size: many
v_call: TRBV7-6
d_call: .
cdr3_aa: CASSPRGALGEQYF

clone_size: .
v_call: TRBV20-1
d_call: TRBD1
cdr3_aa: CSALGQANEKLFF

clone_size: few
v_call: TRBV29-1
d_call: TRBD2
cdr3_aa: CSGGGGATDTQYF

clone_size: many
v_call: TRBV18
d_call: TRBD1
cdr3_aa: CASSPTPGQEVYEQYF